The present T cell receptor delta chain was sequenced within a study of gamma-delta chains in newborns, infants, children. Study in general: Polyclonal expansion of innate γδ T cells after birth follows microbial exposure.

In the case of this clone: One base away lies a much larger clone, so this may be a sequencing read error. Distinct nucleotide sequences in the sample also encode this CDR3.

The CDR3 is 19 amino acids. The germline gives CDR1 GEAIGNYY, CDR2 EKD. TCRdb repeated clone calling on the reads with CATT. Among roughly 3,000 delta-chain clones listed, around 9.3% were seen once. The specimen was blood. The chain uses TRDV2 and TRDJ3, with a possible D match to TRDD3 (6 bases). This TCR was sampled from a child who was a newborn, infant or young child, either healthy, febrile or measles-vaccinated (not recorded which). The CDR3 loop reads CACDTALGTSSWDTRQMFF. The CDR3 nucleotides read TGTGCCTGTGACACCGCCCTGGGGACCAGCTCCTGGGACACCCGACAGATGTTTTTT.